This TCR beta chain was found in a study of blood T cell repertoires in COVID-19. Overall study context: T cells, B-cell-depleted T cells, or PBMCs provided the cDNA or gDNA that served as material.

This clone was seen more than once but under ten times. Original processing methods: Reference gene primer amplification in the assay estimated nucleated cell counts. Sequenced by immunoSEQ multiplex PCR; TCRdb stores in-frame clones only, minus some. Clonal size and the V and J genes are those of that table, whereas D and trimming came from the DNA. The repertoire includes 70,000 to 75,000 clones, 82% of them detected once, and under 2% sits in the top ten. The CDR3 covers 12 residues. V lost 6 bases and J 9 bases, leaving 12 bases between the germline ends. Germline-derived CDR1 and CDR2 are SNHLY and FYNNEI.

The sequence was obtained from a woman aged 55-70 years with acute or convalescent COVID-19. The chain combines TRBV2 with TRBJ1-5, with D uncertain. Sequencing was carried out using peripheral blood. DNA for the CDR3: TGTGCCAGCAGCCCCGGTTCGAGGCCCCAGCATTTT. It yields the protein CASSPGSRPQHF.